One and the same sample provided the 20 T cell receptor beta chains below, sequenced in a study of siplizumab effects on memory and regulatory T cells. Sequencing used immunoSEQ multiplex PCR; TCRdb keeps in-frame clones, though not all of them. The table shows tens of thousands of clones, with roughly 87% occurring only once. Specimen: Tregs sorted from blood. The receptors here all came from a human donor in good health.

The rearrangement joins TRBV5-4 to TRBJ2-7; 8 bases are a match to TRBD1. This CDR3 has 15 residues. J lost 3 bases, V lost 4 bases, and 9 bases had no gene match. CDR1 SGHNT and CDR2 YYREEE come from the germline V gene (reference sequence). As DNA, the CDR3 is TGTGCCAGCAGCCTGGGGGACAGGAACCTCTACGAGCAGTACTTC. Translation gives CASSLGDRNLYEQYF.

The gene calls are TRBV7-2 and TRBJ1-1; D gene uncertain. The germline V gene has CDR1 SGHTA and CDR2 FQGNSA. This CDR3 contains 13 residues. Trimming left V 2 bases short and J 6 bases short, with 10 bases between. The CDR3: CASSLLIASEAFF. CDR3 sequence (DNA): TGTGCCAGCAGCTTATTAATCGCCTCTGAAGCTTTCTTT. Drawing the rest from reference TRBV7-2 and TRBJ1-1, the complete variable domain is GAGVSQSPSNKVTEKGKDVELRCDPISGHTALYWYRQSLGQGLEFLIYFQGNSAPDKSGLPSDRFSAERTGGSVSTLTIQRTQQEDSAVYLCASSLLIASEAFFGQGTRLTVV.

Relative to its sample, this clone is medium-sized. CDR3 amino acids: CASSIGQFYEQYF. As DNA, the CDR3 is TGTGCCAGTAGTATCGGACAGTTTTACGAGCAGTACTTC. V usage is TRBV19 and J usage is TRBJ2-7; a possible D gene is TRBD1 (6 bases). The CDR3 contains 13 residues. The germline V and J ends were trimmed by 3 bases and 4 bases, with 10 bases remaining between them. Germline V gene lookup returns CDR1 LNHDA and CDR2 SQIVND (reference sequence).

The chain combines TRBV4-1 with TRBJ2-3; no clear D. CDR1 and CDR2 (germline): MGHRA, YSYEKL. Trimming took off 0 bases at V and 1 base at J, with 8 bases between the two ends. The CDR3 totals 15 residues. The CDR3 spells CASSQELRRTDTQYF. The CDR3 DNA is TGCGCCAGCAGCCAAGAACTCCGGCGCACAGATACGCAGTATTTT.

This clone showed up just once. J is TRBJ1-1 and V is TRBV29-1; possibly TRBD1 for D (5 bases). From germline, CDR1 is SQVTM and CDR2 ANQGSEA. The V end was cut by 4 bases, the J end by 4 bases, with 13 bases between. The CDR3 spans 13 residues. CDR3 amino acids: CSVATRVSTEAFF. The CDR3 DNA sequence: TGCAGCGTTGCGACCAGGGTATCCACTGAAGCTTTCTTT.

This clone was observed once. This chain's CDR3 is CASSPPAGGVETQYF. CDR3 DNA sequence: TGTGCCAGCAGCCCCCCTGCGGGGGGGGTTGAGACCCAGTACTTC. The genes are TRBV7-2 and TRBJ2-5; 9 positions match TRBD2. The CDR3 is 15 amino acids. Germline CDR1 is SGHTA and CDR2 is FQGNSA. The junction had 9 bases not matched to a gene; V was cut back by 5 bases and J by 5 bases.

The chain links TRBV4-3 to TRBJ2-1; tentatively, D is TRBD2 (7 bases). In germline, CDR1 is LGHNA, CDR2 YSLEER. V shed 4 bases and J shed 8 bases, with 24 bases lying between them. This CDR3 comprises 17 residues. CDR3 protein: CASSRRDVGGALDEQFF. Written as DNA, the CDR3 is TGCGCCAGCAGCCGGAGGGATGTGGGGGGGGCGTTAGATGAGCAGTTCTTC.

The CDR3 loop is CASSLAGPGVRSYDTPLHF. Written as DNA, the CDR3 is TGTGCCAGCAGCTTAGCGGGTCCGGGGGTTAGGAGTTACGATACACCCCTCCACTTT. V and J are TRBV7-2 and TRBJ1-6; tentatively, D is TRBD1 (5 bases). The germline V gene encodes CDR1 SGHTA and CDR2 FQGNSA. Trimming pared 0 bases from V and 11 bases from J, leaving 26 bases between. The CDR3 has 19 amino acids.

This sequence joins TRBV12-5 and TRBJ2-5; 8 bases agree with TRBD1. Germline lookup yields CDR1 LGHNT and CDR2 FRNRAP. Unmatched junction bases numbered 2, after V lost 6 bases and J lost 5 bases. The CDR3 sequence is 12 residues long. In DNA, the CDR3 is TGTGCTAGTGGCCGGGACAGGGAGACCCAGTACTTC. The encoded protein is CASGRDRETQYF. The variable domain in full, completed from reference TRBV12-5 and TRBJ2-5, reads DARVTQTPRHKVTEMGQEVTMRCQPILGHNTVFWYRQTMMQGLELLAYFRNRAPLDDSGMPKDRFSAEMPDATLATLKIQPSEPRDSAVYFCASGRDRETQYFGPGTRLLVL.

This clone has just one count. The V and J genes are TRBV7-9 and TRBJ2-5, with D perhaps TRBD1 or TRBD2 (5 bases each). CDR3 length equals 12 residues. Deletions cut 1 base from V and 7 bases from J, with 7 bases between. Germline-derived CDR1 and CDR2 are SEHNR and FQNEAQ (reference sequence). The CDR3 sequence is CASSLVGGTQYF. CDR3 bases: TGTGCCAGCAGCTTAGTTGGGGGGACCCAGTACTTC. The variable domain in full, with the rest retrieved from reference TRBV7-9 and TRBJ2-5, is DTGVSQNPRHKITKRGQNVTFRCDPISEHNRLYWYRQTLGQGPEFLTYFQNEAQLEKSRLLSDRFSAERPKGSFSTLEIQRTEQGDSAMYLCASSLVGGTQYFGPGTRLLVL.

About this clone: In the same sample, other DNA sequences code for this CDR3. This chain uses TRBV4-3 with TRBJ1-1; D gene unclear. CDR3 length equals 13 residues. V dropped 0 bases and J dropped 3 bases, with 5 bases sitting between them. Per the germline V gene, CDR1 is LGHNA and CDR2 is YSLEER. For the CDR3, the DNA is TGCGCCAGCAGCCAAGATTCCCACACTGAAGCTTTCTTT. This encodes CASSQDSHTEAFF.

DNA for the CDR3: TGTGCCAGCAGGATCGGGGAGGCCTACGAGCAGTACTTC. It yields the protein CASRIGEAYEQYF. The genes are TRBV2 and TRBJ2-7; a weak D match, TRBD2 (6 bases). Trimming left V 6 bases short and J 2 bases short, with 11 bases between. The CDR3 sequence is 13 residues long. Germline values: CDR1 SNHLY, CDR2 FYNNEI. The entire variable domain, with the rest obtained from reference TRBV2 and TRBJ2-7, is as follows: EPEVTQTPSHQVTQMGQEVILRCVPISNHLYFYWYRQILGQKVEFLVSFYNNEISEKSEIFDDQFSVERPDGSNFTLKIRSTKLEDSAMYFCASRIGEAYEQYFGPGTRLTVT.

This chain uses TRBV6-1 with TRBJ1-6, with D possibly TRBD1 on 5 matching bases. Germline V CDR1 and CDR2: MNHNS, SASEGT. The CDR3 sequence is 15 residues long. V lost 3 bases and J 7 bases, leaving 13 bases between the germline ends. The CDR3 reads CASSDWGTENSPLHF. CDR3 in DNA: TGTGCCAGCAGTGATTGGGGGACGGAGAATTCACCCCTCCACTTT.

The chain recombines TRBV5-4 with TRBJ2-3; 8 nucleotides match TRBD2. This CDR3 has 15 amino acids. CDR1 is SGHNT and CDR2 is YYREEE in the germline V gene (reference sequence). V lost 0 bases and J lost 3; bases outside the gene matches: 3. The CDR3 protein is CASSLDQRGTDTQYF. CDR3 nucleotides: TGTGCCAGCAGCTTGGACCAGCGGGGGACAGATACGCAGTATTTT.

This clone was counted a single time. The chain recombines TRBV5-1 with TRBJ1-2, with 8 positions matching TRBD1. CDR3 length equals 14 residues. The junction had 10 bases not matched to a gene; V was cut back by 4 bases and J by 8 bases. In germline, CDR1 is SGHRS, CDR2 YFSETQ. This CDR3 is CASSLGQGIFGYTF. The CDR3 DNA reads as TGCGCCAGCAGCCTAGGACAGGGTATATTCGGCTACACCTTC.

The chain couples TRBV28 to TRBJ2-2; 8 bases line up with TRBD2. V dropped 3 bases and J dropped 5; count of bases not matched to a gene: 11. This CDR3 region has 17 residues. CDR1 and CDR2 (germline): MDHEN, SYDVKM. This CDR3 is CASSFEYSGVLTGELFF. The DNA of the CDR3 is TGTGCCAGCAGTTTCGAATATAGCGGGGTATTAACCGGGGAGCTGTTTTTT.

In nucleotides, the CDR3 is TGTGCCAGCAGTGCCATTTTGGGACAGGGAAACAATGAGCAGTTCTTC. It codes for CASSAILGQGNNEQFF. The chain carries TRBV25-1 and TRBJ2-1; 9 bases are shared with TRBD1. The V gene's germline CDR1 is MGHDK and CDR2 SYGVNS. The V and J ends lost 4 bases and 5 bases, in that order; junction bases with no gene match: 9. This CDR3 has 16 residues. The variable domain in full, with the rest retrieved from reference TRBV25-1 and TRBJ2-1, is EADIYQTPRYLVIGTGKKITLECSQTMGHDKMYWYQQDPGMELHLIHYSYGVNSTEKGDLSSESTVSRIRTEHFPLTLESARPSHTSQYLCASSAILGQGNNEQFFGPGTRLTVL.

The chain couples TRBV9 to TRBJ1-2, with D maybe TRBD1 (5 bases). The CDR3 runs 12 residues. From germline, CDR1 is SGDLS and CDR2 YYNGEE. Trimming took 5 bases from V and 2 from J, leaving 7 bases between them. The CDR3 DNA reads TGTGCCAGCAGGGGACCGAACTATGGCTACACCTTC. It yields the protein CASRGPNYGYTF.

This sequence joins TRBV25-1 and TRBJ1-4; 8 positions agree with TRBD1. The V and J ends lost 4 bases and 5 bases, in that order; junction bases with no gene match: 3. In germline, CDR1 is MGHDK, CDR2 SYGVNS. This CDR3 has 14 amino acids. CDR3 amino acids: CASSGRTGNEKLFF. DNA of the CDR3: TGTGCCAGCAGTGGCAGGACAGGGAATGAAAAACTGTTTTTT.

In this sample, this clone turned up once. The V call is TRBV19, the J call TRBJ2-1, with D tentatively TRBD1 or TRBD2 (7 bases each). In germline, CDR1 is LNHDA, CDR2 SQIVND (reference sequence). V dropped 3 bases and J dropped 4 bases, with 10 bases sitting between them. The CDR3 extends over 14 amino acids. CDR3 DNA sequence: TGTGCCAGTAGTATCCAGGGGGGGTACAATGAGCAGTTCTTC. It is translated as CASSIQGGYNEQFF.